This TCR beta chain derives from a study of T cells after yellow fever vaccination. This clonotype appeared many times. MiXCR was run by TCRdb on the 5' RACE reads, yielding one entry per CDR3 protein. The sample lists about 14,000 distinct CDR3 sequences, under 7.5% occurring once. This receptor was taken from a young man who received the YFV17D yellow fever vaccine. The sample here was PBMCs, either bulk or a sorted T-cell subset (CD4+, CD8+, memory, or dextramer-sorted; not recorded which), taken on the day of the yellow fever booster vaccination.

The chain's CDR3 is CAISARVTGANVLTF. Here the CDR3 DNA reads TGTGCCATCAGTGCGAGGGTAACTGGGGCCAACGTCCTGACTTTC. J is TRBJ2-6 and V is TRBV10-3; D is perhaps TRBD2 (5 bases). This CDR3 contains 15 residues. V was trimmed by 4 bases and J by 2 bases, leaving 9 bases between them. Per germline, CDR1 ENHRY and CDR2 SYGVKD.